A single TCR beta chain is shown here with its context. Its antigen is not identified. The data stem from a study of shared clonotypes between healthy human individuals. Study details: Donors had three CD4 naive, three CD4 memory, two CD8 naive and one CD8 memory plate apiece.

Produced via immunoSEQ multiplex PCR; TCRdb's table is partial and in-frame only. Of about 1.9 million clones in the sample, around 93% were seen once. Study results and caveats: Among non-shared clonotypes, generation probabilities were lower than among those shared by all four donors. An anticipated effect of sequencing depth on clonotype sharing among donors was recognized.

The CDR3 is 13 amino acids. Trimming pared 4 bases from V and 8 bases from J, leaving 17 bases between. Germline assignment: CDR1 SQVTM and CDR2 ANQGSEA. The naive CD8 population came from CD45RO-negative cells selected for CCR7, without terminally differentiated effector memory CD45RA+ cells. The sequenced sample was naive CD8+ T cells from PBMCs. The chain joins TRBV29-1 to TRBJ1-2; D is uncertain. The receptor comes from a man aged 18 to 35 in good health. Some clones in this sample may be carry-over from other donors' samples. In DNA, the CDR3 is TGCAGCGTTGTTTGGCGACTTACGGGAGGCTACACCTTC. Encoded protein: CSVVWRLTGGYTF.